These 26 T cell receptor beta chains were all obtained from the same sample, sequenced in a study of cytomegalovirus exposure and HLA in healthy donors. In the PCR, 60 Vbeta and 13 Jbeta primers were used. The table came from immunoSEQ multiplex PCR; TCRdb's copy has only in-frame clones and leaves some out. The sample carries 200,000 to 250,000 clones, under 80% recorded once. The specimen was PBMCs. The receptors were sampled from a woman between 25 and 40 years old in good health and CMV-seronegative.

The rearrangement links TRBV28 to TRBJ2-6, with D perhaps TRBD1 (6 bases). The V end was cut by 6 bases, the J end by 4 bases, with 13 bases between. The CDR3 has 15 residues. Germline CDR1 and CDR2: MDHEN and SYDVKM. CDR3 nucleotides: TGTGCCAGCAGCTCAACAGGGTTAGGGGCCAACGTCCTGACTTTC. This gives the protein CASSSTGLGANVLTF.

The chain uses TRBV9 and TRBJ1-3; D may be TRBD1 (6 bases). Germline V gene data show CDR1 as SGDLS and CDR2 as YYNGEE. This CDR3 spans 17 amino acids. Trimming cost V 0 bases and J 1 base, with 14 bases left between them. DNA of the CDR3: TGTGCCAGCAGCGTAGCCTTCCTCGACAGGTCTGGAAACACCATATATTTT. This codes for CASSVAFLDRSGNTIYF.

To note about this clone: A junction end diverges from the germline sequence, so it may reflect a read error. This chain uses TRBV5-4 with TRBJ2-3; 15 bases match TRBD2. The CDR3 covers 19 residues. Looked up from germline, CDR1 is SGHNT and CDR2 is YYREEE (reference sequence). The CDR3 sequence: CASILARGLAGGPGDTQYF. CDR3 bases: TGTGCCAGCATCTTGGCCCGAGGACTAGCGGGGGGGCCGGGAGATACGCAGTATTTT.

In its sample, this clone was seen once. One end of the junction does not line up with germline, which may come from a read error. This CDR3 is also generated by other DNA sequences in the sample. This chain connects TRBV5-1 to TRBJ2-7, with 8 positions matching TRBD1. This CDR3 has 13 residues. Germline CDR1 reads SGHRS; CDR2 reads YFSETQ. Written as DNA, the CDR3 is TGCGCCAGTAGCTTGACAGGGGTGGGGGAGCAGTACTTC. Translation: CASSLTGVGEQYF.

The chain has TRBV4-2 and TRBJ2-2; weak D call: TRBD2 (6 bases). Trimming left V 5 bases short and J 5 bases short, with 21 bases between. CDR3 length: 17 amino acids. Germline V gives CDR1 LGHNA, CDR2 YNFKEQ. The CDR3 reads CASSFPRERAETGELFF. DNA of the CDR3: TGTGCCAGCAGCTTCCCCAGGGAGCGGGCGGAGACCGGGGAGCTGTTTTTT.

V is TRBV11-3 and J is TRBJ2-1, with TRBD2 identical over 15 bases. V shed 3 bases and J 14 bases; nucleotides not matched to a gene: 2. The germline CDR1 and CDR2 sequences are SGHNT and YENEEA. This CDR3 comprises 13 residues. The CDR3 protein is CASSLGLAGGEFF. In DNA form, the CDR3 reads TGTGCCAGCAGCTTGGGACTAGCGGGAGGAGAGTTCTTC.

Turning to this clone: Mismatch with germline at one junction end may stem from a read error. Other DNA sequences within the sample encode an identical CDR3. CDR3 protein: CATRIGGYNSPLHF. CDR3 sequence (DNA): TGTGCCACCCGCATCGGGGGATATAATTCCCCCCTCCACTTT. The chain has TRBV15 and TRBJ1-6; weak D call: TRBD1 (5 bases). The CDR3 covers 14 residues. Germline V lookup: CDR1 LNHNV, CDR2 YYDKDF (reference sequence).

The sample holds a few counts of this clone. The junction shows a germline mismatch at one end, possibly a read error. The chain couples TRBV5-3 to TRBJ1-1; D is undetermined. TRBV5-3 has ORF status, its function being uncertain. This CDR3 has 13 residues. For the CDR3, the DNA is TGTGCCAGCAGCTTGGGCGATAACACTGAAGCTTTCTTT. Protein product: CASSLGDNTEAFF.

The chain recombines TRBV2 with TRBJ2-7; 7 bases are a match to TRBD1. CDR3 length: 14 residues. The germline gives CDR1 SNHLY, CDR2 FYNNEI. V shed 5 bases, J shed 2 bases, and the junction held 6 bases outside the gene matches. The CDR3 is CASSHTGTAYEQYF. The CDR3 DNA is TGTGCCAGCAGTCATACCGGGACAGCCTACGAGCAGTACTTC. Variable domain in full (rest from reference TRBV2 and TRBJ2-7): EPEVTQTPSHQVTQMGQEVILRCVPISNHLYFYWYRQILGQKVEFLVSFYNNEISEKSEIFDDQFSVERPDGSNFTLKIRSTKLEDSAMYFCASSHTGTAYEQYFGPGTRLTVT.

This clone has more than one count but fewer than ten. The chain is built from TRBV15 and TRBJ2-7; D might be TRBD2 (5 bases). The germline V and J ends were trimmed by 2 bases and 5 bases, with 10 bases remaining between them. There are 13 residues in the CDR3. Germline CDR1 LNHNV, CDR2 YYDKDF (reference sequence). CDR3 sequence (DNA): TGTGCCACCAGCAGAACCCCGAGGGACGAGCAGTACTTC. Its translation: CATSRTPRDEQYF.

The V call is TRBV7-3, the J call TRBJ2-3; 9 bases are shared with TRBD2. This CDR3 comprises 15 residues. The V gene's germline CDR1 is SGHTA and CDR2 FQGTGA. Trimming took 3 bases from V and 4 from J; bases not matched to a gene: 5. CDR3 residues: CASSLRGGVADTQYF. The CDR3 bases are TGTGCCAGCAGCTTGCGCGGGGGGGTGGCAGATACGCAGTATTTT.

The chain couples TRBV5-8 to TRBJ1-1; D might be TRBD1 (6 bases). Trimming left V 5 bases short and J 4 bases short, with 21 bases between. In germline, CDR1 is SGHTS, CDR2 YDEGEE. The CDR3 consists of 16 residues. This chain's CDR3 is CASRSQAPWGRTEAFF. CDR3 sequence (DNA): TGTGCCAGCAGAAGCCAGGCTCCTTGGGGGCGCACTGAAGCTTTCTTT. Drawing the rest from reference TRBV5-8 and TRBJ1-1, the complete variable domain is EAGVTQSPTHLIKTRGQQATLRCSPISGHTSVYWYQQALGLGLQFLLWYDEGEERNRGNFPPRFSGRQFPNYSSELNVNALELEDSALYLCASRSQAPWGRTEAFFGQGTRLTVV.

The V call is TRBV5-4, the J call TRBJ2-7; 7 positions agree with TRBD2. The length of the CDR3 is 13 residues. The ends lost 3 bases at V and 2 bases at J; junction bases unmatched: 2. The V gene's germline CDR1 is SGHNT and CDR2 YYREEE (reference sequence). The CDR3 DNA reads TGTGCCAGCAGCTACGGGGGGACCTACGAGCAGTACTTC. This encodes CASSYGGTYEQYF.

As regards this clone: At one end, the junction sequence differs from germline, possibly due to a read error. The J gene is TRBJ1-1, the V gene TRBV7-9; 11 bases are shared with TRBD1. Germline V CDR1 and CDR2: SEHNR, FQNEAQ (reference sequence). The CDR3 covers 16 residues. DNA of the CDR3: TGTTCCAGCAGCTTATTGGGGACAGGGGGAACAGAGGGAGCTTTCTTT. Translation: CSSSLLGTGGTEGAFF.

The chain recombines TRBV2 with TRBJ2-7; 10 bases agree with TRBD2. The CDR3 is 14 amino acids. Trimming at V came to 7 bases and at J to 3 bases, leaving 6 bases not matched to a gene. Germline V gene data show CDR1 as SNHLY and CDR2 as FYNNEI. Here the CDR3 reads CASKLGLAVYEQYF. CDR3 sequence (DNA): TGTGCCAGCAAGCTCGGACTAGCGGTCTACGAGCAGTACTTC.

The chain uses TRBV29-1 and TRBJ2-1; TRBD1 matches 8 bases. J lost 5 bases, V lost 3 bases, and 3 bases had no gene match. This CDR3 contains 13 residues. Germline V gene sequence: CDR1 SQVTM, CDR2 ANQGSEA. The DNA for the CDR3 is TGCAGCGTTGACAGGGGGCGAAACAATGAGCAGTTCTTC. Protein: CSVDRGRNNEQFF.

This clone was picked up a small number of times. V usage is TRBV7-3 and J usage is TRBJ1-5; unclear D gene. This CDR3 region has 13 residues. Trimming left V 3 bases short and J 2 bases short, with 5 bases between. Germline-derived CDR1 and CDR2 are SGHTA and FQGTGA. The CDR3 region is CASSFQGNQPQHF. The CDR3 bases are TGTGCCAGCAGCTTTCAGGGCAATCAGCCCCAGCATTTT.

This clone has only one observation. V gene TRBV6-5 combines with J gene TRBJ1-2; perhaps TRBD1 as D (5 bases). Germline CDR1 MNHEY, CDR2 SVGAGI. This CDR3 contains 13 residues. V shed 7 bases and J shed 1 base, with 10 bases lying between them. The CDR3 spells CASTKGHNYGYTF. CDR3 in DNA: TGTGCCAGCACGAAGGGGCATAACTATGGCTACACCTTC.

This clone was picked up many times. V and J are TRBV6-1 and TRBJ1-6; D might be TRBD1 (5 bases). This CDR3 comprises 13 residues. The V and J ends lost 7 bases and 6 bases respectively, with 10 bases between them. Germline V gene lookup returns CDR1 MNHNS and CDR2 SASEGT. DNA of the CDR3: TGTGCCAGCACTCTAAGGGGTAATTCACCCCTCCACTTT. This translates into CASTLRGNSPLHF.

The chain has TRBV10-3 and TRBJ2-7, with D maybe TRBD2 (5 bases). The CDR3 consists of 13 residues. Trimming shortened V by 8 bases and J by 3 bases, and 14 bases separated the two germline ends. Per germline, CDR1 ENHRY and CDR2 SYGVKD. The CDR3 reads CAIGEGSIYEQYF. The CDR3 DNA is TGTGCCATCGGCGAGGGTTCCATCTACGAGCAGTACTTC.

The sample holds a few counts of this clone. The chain combines TRBV9 with TRBJ1-4; the D is unclear. CDR1 is SGDLS and CDR2 is YYNGEE in the germline V gene. The CDR3 runs 17 residues. Trimming took 4 bases from V and 0 from J, leaving 16 bases between them. As DNA, the CDR3 is TGTGCCAGCAGCCTTACAGTTAAAGTTGCAACTAATGAAAAACTGTTTTTT. It is translated as CASSLTVKVATNEKLFF. The full variable domain, with the rest looked up from reference TRBV9 and TRBJ1-4, is DSGVTQTPKHLITATGQRVTLRCSPRSGDLSVYWYQQSLDQGLQFLIQYYNGEERAKGNILERFSAQQFPDLHSELNLSSLELGDSALYFCASSLTVKVATNEKLFFGSGTQLSVL.

This chain links TRBV7-9 with TRBJ2-2, with 9 nucleotides matching TRBD2. CDR3 size: 16 residues. Germline V gives CDR1 SEHNR, CDR2 FQNEAQ (reference sequence). The ends lost 5 bases at V and 5 bases at J; junction bases unmatched: 9. The CDR3: CASSPELAGSTGELFF. DNA for the CDR3: TGTGCCAGCAGCCCCGAACTAGCGGGTAGTACCGGGGAGCTGTTTTTT. The full variable domain, in which reference TRBV7-9 and TRBJ2-2 provide the parts outside the CDR3, is DTGVSQNPRHKITKRGQNVTFRCDPISEHNRLYWYRQTLGQGPEFLTYFQNEAQLEKSRLLSDRFSAERPKGSFSTLEIQRTEQGDSAMYLCASSPELAGSTGELFFGEGSRLTVL.

This clone has a handful of counts. The V and J genes are TRBV5-1 and TRBJ1-4; D may be TRBD1 (6 bases). CDR3 size: 14 residues. Germline CDR1 SGHRS, CDR2 YFSETQ. V lost 2 bases and J 8 bases, leaving 13 bases between the germline ends. The CDR3: CASSFGGFGEKLFF. Written as DNA, the CDR3 is TGCGCCAGCAGCTTTGGGGGCTTCGGAGAAAAACTGTTTTTT.

A few counts support this clone. The chain recombines TRBV19 with TRBJ1-1; perhaps TRBD1 as D (6 bases). Germline V gene data show CDR1 as LNHDA and CDR2 as SQIVND (reference sequence). The CDR3 contains 13 residues. The V and J ends lost 7 bases and 4 bases respectively, with 13 bases between them. Here the CDR3 reads CASTRRGTTEAFF. The CDR3 DNA follows: TGTGCCAGTACCCGCAGGGGAACCACTGAAGCTTTCTTT. Supplemented by reference TRBV19 and TRBJ1-1, the full variable domain reads DGGITQSPKYLFRKEGQNVTLSCEQNLNHDAMYWYRQDPGQGLRLIYYSQIVNDFQKGDIAEGYSVSREKKESFPLTVTSAQKNPTAFYLCASTRRGTTEAFFGQGTRLTVV.

This clone occurred a few times. The chain combines TRBV2 with TRBJ1-1; 9 nucleotides match TRBD1. The germline V gene encodes CDR1 SNHLY and CDR2 FYNNEI. This CDR3 is 13 amino acids long. Trimming took 10 bases from V and 1 from J; bases not matched to a gene: 4. The chain's CDR3 is CATATGGNTEAFF. CDR3 nucleotide sequence: TGTGCCACCGCGACAGGGGGGAACACTGAAGCTTTCTTT.

This chain joins TRBV7-3 and TRBJ2-2, with D perhaps matching TRBD1 (6 bases). Germline lookup yields CDR1 SGHTA and CDR2 FQGTGA. The CDR3 extends over 14 amino acids. V was cut by 3 bases and J by 3 bases, with 8 bases left in between. CDR3 loop: CASSFNRDTGELFF. In DNA, the CDR3 is TGTGCCAGCAGCTTTAACAGGGACACCGGGGAGCTGTTTTTT.